This T cell receptor (beta chain) was sequenced during a study of identical twins. Overall study findings and caveats: In drawing conclusions, the study used cross-sectional statistical analysis and did not follow the same donors.

About this clonotype itself: Its antigen is still unknown.

V was trimmed by 0 bases and J by 5 bases, leaving 15 bases between them. The length of the CDR3 is 15 residues. In germline, CDR1 is SGDLS, CDR2 YYNGEE. Using its own MiXCR run on the 5' RACE reads, TCRdb lists one record per CDR3 protein. The sample shows 420,000 or so distinct CDR3 sequences, around 20% of them seen only once. The TCR sequence derives from a man aged 50 or older in good health. The chain joins TRBV9 to TRBJ2-7, with D tentatively TRBD2 (6 bases). Sequencing was performed on naive T cells sorted from blood. The CDR3 spells CASSVASTGVHEQYF. The CDR3 bases are TGTGCCAGCAGCGTAGCTTCCACGGGAGTCCACGAGCAGTACTTC.